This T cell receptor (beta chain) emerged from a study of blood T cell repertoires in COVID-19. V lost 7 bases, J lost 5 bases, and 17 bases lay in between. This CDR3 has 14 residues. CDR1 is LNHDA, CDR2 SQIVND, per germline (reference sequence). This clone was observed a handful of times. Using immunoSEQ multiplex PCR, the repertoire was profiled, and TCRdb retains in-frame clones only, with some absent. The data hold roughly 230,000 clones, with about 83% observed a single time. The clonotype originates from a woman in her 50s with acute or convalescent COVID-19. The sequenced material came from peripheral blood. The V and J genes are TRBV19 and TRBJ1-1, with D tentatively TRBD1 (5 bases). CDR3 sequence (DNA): TGTGCCAGTACCCTTAGGGCAGGGAGGACTGAAGCTTTCTTT. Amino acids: CASTLRAGRTEAFF.